The 26 T cell receptor beta chains below come from one sample, sequenced in a study of OX40 agonist ivuxolimab in advanced cancers. Sequencing used immunoSEQ multiplex PCR; TCRdb keeps in-frame clones, though not all of them. The table includes approximately 87,000 clones, about 90% detected once. The sequencing used CD4+ or CD8+ T cells sorted from blood, collected in a trial of the OX40 agonist ivuxolimab. All receptors derive from an adult with an advanced solid tumor such as melanoma, head and neck, liver or kidney cancer.

This clone was counted once. The germline gene is not matched at one end of the junction; a read error may be the cause. This chain links TRBV7-7 with TRBJ1-1, with no clear D. This CDR3 is built from 12 residues. CDR1 is SSHAT, CDR2 FNYEAQ, per germline (reference sequence). The CDR3 sequence is CASSLNISEAFF. The DNA of the CDR3 is TGTGCTAGCAGCCTCAATATTTCTGAAGCTTTCTTT.

The V call is TRBV6-6, the J call TRBJ1-5, with TRBD1 matching over 7 bases. Germline CDR1 is MNHNY and CDR2 is SVGAGI (reference sequence). V trimming: 6 bases; J trimming: 7 bases; junction bases outside the gene matches: 9. This CDR3 has 14 residues. The CDR3 nucleotides are TGTGCCAGCAGCCCGGGACAGTATCAACAGCCCCAGCATTTT. Encoded protein: CASSPGQYQQPQHF.

The V and J genes are TRBV7-2 and TRBJ2-1, with D possibly TRBD2 on 6 matching bases. The CDR3 totals 16 residues. The germline CDR1 and CDR2 sequences are SGHTA and FQGNSA. V was cut by 5 bases and J by 0 bases, with 14 bases left in between. The CDR3 reads CASSALGLGSYNEQFF. The DNA for the CDR3 is TGTGCCAGCAGCGCACTGGGACTCGGCTCCTACAATGAGCAGTTCTTC.

The gene calls are TRBV7-2 and TRBJ2-7; 8 nucleotides line up with TRBD1. Trimming cost V 5 bases and J 0 bases; bases outside gene matches: 6. The CDR3 contains 15 residues. The germline CDR1 and CDR2 sequences are SGHTA and FQGNSA. As DNA, the CDR3 is TGTGCCAGCAGCCCGGACAGGGCGAGCTCCTACGAGCAGTACTTC. It codes for CASSPDRASSYEQYF. Using reference TRBV7-2 and TRBJ2-7 for the parts outside the CDR3, the full variable domain is GAGVSQSPSNKVTEKGKDVELRCDPISGHTALYWYRQSLGQGLEFLIYFQGNSAPDKSGLPSDRFSAERTGGSVSTLTIQRTQQEDSAVYLCASSPDRASSYEQYFGPGTRLTVT.

V usage is TRBV6-5 and J usage is TRBJ1-6, with 7 bases lining up with TRBD1. V gave up 6 bases and J gave up 8 bases; unmatched junction bases: 10. This CDR3 region has 15 residues. From germline, CDR1 is MNHEY and CDR2 SVGAGI. DNA of the CDR3: TGTGCCAGCAGCCCGAACAGGGGAAAGGATTCACCCCTCCACTTT. Amino acid sequence: CASSPNRGKDSPLHF.

This chain's CDR3 is CASSYSRGINGYTF. CDR3 DNA sequence: TGTGCCAGCAGTTACAGCAGGGGGATTAATGGCTACACCTTC. This chain links TRBV6-5 with TRBJ1-2; 7 bases align to TRBD1. Per germline, CDR1 MNHEY and CDR2 SVGAGI. This CDR3 has 14 amino acids. J was trimmed by 6 bases and V by 2 bases; bases with no gene match: 6.

This clone was recorded once. V gene TRBV27 combines with J gene TRBJ1-2; D is ambiguous. V was cut by 3 bases and J by 4 bases, with 15 bases left in between. The CDR3 totals 15 residues. Germline V CDR1 and CDR2: MNHEY, SMNVEV (reference sequence). The DNA for the CDR3 is TGTGCCAGCAGTTTTCGAGCCCCAGCCACCTATGGCTACACCTTC. This translates into CASSFRAPATYGYTF.

This clone has a single count. In DNA, the CDR3 is TGTGCCAGCAGCGAGGGAATGGAGGGAGGGCCCTTTTTCTTC. Amino acid sequence: CASSEGMEGGPFFF. The chain recombines TRBV9 with TRBJ2-1, with TRBD2 identical over 7 bases. The CDR3 is 14 amino acids. In germline, CDR1 is SGDLS, CDR2 YYNGEE. The ends lost 3 bases at V and 16 bases at J; junction bases unmatched: 16. Combining the CDR3 with reference TRBV9 and TRBJ2-1 gives the whole variable domain DSGVTQTPKHLITATGQRVTLRCSPRSGDLSVYWYQQSLDQGLQFLIQYYNGEERAKGNILERFSAQQFPDLHSELNLSSLELGDSALYFCASSEGMEGGPFFFGPGTRLTVL.

The chain links TRBV11-3 to TRBJ2-2; TRBD2 aligns across 13 bases. Germline values: CDR1 SGHNT, CDR2 YENEEA. Trimming took 6 bases from V and 4 from J; bases not matched to a gene: 5. CDR3 size: 16 residues. In DNA, the CDR3 is TGTGCCAGCAGGTGGACTAGCGGGAGTCCCACCGGGGAGCTGTTTTTT. This codes for CASRWTSGSPTGELFF.

The V and J genes are TRBV7-2 and TRBJ2-3; unclear D gene. V shed 6 bases and J shed 0 bases, with 16 bases lying between them. Looked up from germline, CDR1 is SGHTA and CDR2 is FQGNSA. The CDR3 covers 16 residues. The CDR3 sequence: CASSTAGFTSTDTQYF. DNA for the CDR3: TGTGCCAGCAGTACTGCCGGCTTTACTAGCACAGATACGCAGTATTTT.

V usage is TRBV7-2 and J usage is TRBJ1-5, with D hard to call. This CDR3 comprises 14 residues. V lost 3 bases, J lost 7 bases, and 13 bases lay in between. Per the germline V gene, CDR1 is SGHTA and CDR2 is FQGNSA. Written as DNA, the CDR3 is TGTGCCAGCAGCTTGACCGGGATAGGACAGCCCCAGCATTTT. Translating gives CASSLTGIGQPQHF.

The V call is TRBV7-9, the J call TRBJ1-4, with D perhaps matching TRBD1 (6 bases). Per germline, CDR1 SEHNR and CDR2 FQNEAQ (reference sequence). The length of the CDR3 is 15 residues. V lost 4 bases and J lost 4, with 13 bases in between. The CDR3 region is CASSSRGGVNEKLFF. CDR3 DNA: TGTGCCAGCAGCTCCAGGGGAGGCGTTAATGAAAAACTGTTTTTT.

The rearrangement joins TRBV11-3 to TRBJ2-5; TRBD2 matches at 9 bases. The junction had 9 bases not matched to a gene; V was cut back by 6 bases and J by 4 bases. Germline values: CDR1 SGHNT, CDR2 YENEEA. The CDR3 is 15 amino acids. CDR3: CASSYNSGSRETQYF. The CDR3 nucleotides read TGTGCCAGCAGTTATAATAGCGGGAGTCGAGAGACCCAGTACTTC.

V and J are TRBV7-9 and TRBJ1-2; D might be TRBD1 (5 bases). This CDR3 is 13 amino acids long. Between the trimmed V and J ends, which lost 5 bases and 8 bases, there was a span of 15 bases. The germline V gene encodes CDR1 SEHNR and CDR2 FQNEAQ (reference sequence). CDR3 sequence reads: CASSPRLGTGYTF. The CDR3 DNA follows: TGTGCCAGCAGCCCTCGCTTGGGGACCGGCTACACCTTC.

The table lists this clone with many counts. The chain combines TRBV2 with TRBJ1-1; D not certain. CDR3 size: 13 residues. Trimming pared 8 bases from V and 4 bases from J, leaving 14 bases between. The V gene's germline CDR1 is SNHLY and CDR2 FYNNEI. The CDR3 loop is CASGLDLGTEAFF. Here the CDR3 DNA reads TGTGCCAGCGGCCTTGATTTAGGCACTGAAGCTTTCTTT.

The chain links TRBV21-1 to TRBJ2-2; the D call TRBD2 from the table was never checked on the DNA. TRBV21-1 is tagged as a pseudogene. The CDR3 consists of 17 residues. The CDR3 loop is CASSKGFRSSNTGELFF. CDR3 DNA sequence: TGTGCCAGCAGCAAAGGGTTTAGGAGTTCGAACACCGGGGAGCTGTTTTTT.

CDR3 residues: CASSLSVGGYTGELFF. In DNA, the CDR3 is TGTGCCAGCAGCTTATCCGTCGGCGGATACACCGGGGAGCTGTTTTTT. This chain joins TRBV11-3 and TRBJ2-2; no firm D call. The CDR3 contains 16 residues. V lost 2 bases and J lost 3, with 13 bases in between. Germline CDR1 reads SGHNT; CDR2 reads YENEEA. The variable domain in full, with the rest retrieved from reference TRBV11-3 and TRBJ2-2, is EAGVVQSPRYKIIEKKQPVAFWCNPISGHNTLYWYLQNLGQGPELLIRYENEEAVDDSQLPKDRFSAERLKGVDSTLKIQPAELGDSAVYLCASSLSVGGYTGELFFGEGSRLTVL.

To note about this clone: The junction and the germline gene differ at one end; a read error may be behind it. This chain uses TRBV27 with TRBJ2-7, with D unclear. CDR1 is MNHEY, CDR2 SMNVEV, per germline (reference sequence). The CDR3 consists of 11 residues. CDR3 DNA sequence: TGTGCCAGCAGTACGAACCCTTACCCCCACTTC. Its translation: CASSTNPYPHF.

The gene calls are TRBV7-2 and TRBJ2-1; 7 bases map to TRBD1. Trimming cost V 4 bases and J 2 bases; bases outside gene matches: 8. The CDR3 is made up of 16 amino acids. Looked up from germline, CDR1 is SGHTA and CDR2 is FQGNSA. The CDR3 loop is CASSSEPGTAYNEQFF. In nucleotides, the CDR3 is TGTGCCAGCAGCTCCGAACCAGGGACAGCCTACAATGAGCAGTTCTTC.

V and J are TRBV6-1 and TRBJ1-1, with no clear D. The V end was cut by 8 bases, the J end by 5 bases, with 15 bases between. Germline loops: CDR1 MNHNS, CDR2 SASEGT. The CDR3 runs to 13 residues. The CDR3 DNA is TGTGCCAGCCGAAAGTCGAGAGGGACTGAAGCTTTCTTT. As protein: CASRKSRGTEAFF.

The chain joins TRBV6-1 to TRBJ2-1; 7 nucleotides agree with TRBD2. There are 15 residues in the CDR3. Per germline, CDR1 MNHNS and CDR2 SASEGT. V lost 7 bases, J lost 4 bases, and 10 bases stayed unmatched. The CDR3 spells CASTQSEGGYNEQFF. Here the CDR3 DNA reads TGTGCCAGCACTCAATCGGAGGGAGGGTACAATGAGCAGTTCTTC.

This clone occurred once. Here the CDR3 DNA reads TGTGCCAGCAGTGGACGGAGGGGAGACATTCAGTACTTC. This gives the protein CASSGRRGDIQYF. The chain is built from TRBV6-4 and TRBJ2-4; possibly TRBD2 for D (6 bases). Germline values: CDR1 MRHNA, CDR2 SNTAGT. This CDR3 contains 13 residues. V lost 4 bases and J lost 8, with 12 bases in between.

This chain joins TRBV27 and TRBJ2-7; 9 bases align to TRBD2. The CDR3 contains 15 residues. V lost 2 bases and J lost 4; bases outside the gene matches: 6. Per germline, CDR1 MNHEY and CDR2 SMNVEV (reference sequence). Here the CDR3 reads CASSLRIAGAYEQYF. As DNA, the CDR3 is TGTGCCAGCAGTTTACGAATAGCGGGAGCTTACGAGCAGTACTTC.

The J gene is TRBJ2-7, the V gene TRBV6-5; 10 bases fit TRBD2. Germline trimming cut 6 bases from V and 4 bases from J; bases unmatched to any gene: 3. In germline, CDR1 is MNHEY, CDR2 SVGAGI. CDR3 size: 13 residues. The CDR3 sequence: CASSRTSGYEQYF. The DNA for the CDR3 is TGTGCCAGCAGCCGGACTAGCGGTTACGAGCAGTACTTC.

The gene calls are TRBV11-3 and TRBJ2-7, with 9 bases matching TRBD1. The germline CDR1 and CDR2 sequences are SGHNT and YENEEA. This CDR3 region has 14 residues. V shed 5 bases, J shed 3 bases, and the junction held 5 bases outside the gene matches. The DNA of the CDR3 is TGTGCCAGCAGCGAGGGGGACAGGGTCTACGAGCAGTACTTC. Translation gives CASSEGDRVYEQYF.

The V and J genes are TRBV28 and TRBJ1-4; perhaps TRBD1 as D (6 bases). The CDR3 spans 16 residues. Germline assignment: CDR1 MDHEN and CDR2 SYDVKM. V lost 3 bases, J lost 8 bases, and 19 bases lay in between. This CDR3 is CASSFSTGSIGEKLFF. DNA of the CDR3: TGTGCCAGCAGTTTTAGTACAGGGTCGATAGGAGAAAAACTGTTTTTT.